These 15 T cell receptor beta chains were sequenced from one sample in a study of Ad26.COV2.S vaccination and SARS-CoV-2 variants. The treatment: some 20 received Ad26.COV2.S at low or high dose, single or two shots; about 5 received placebo; per-sample allocation not given. Day 63 after the first injection of vaccine or placebo was the sampling time. TCRdb keeps only in-frame clones here, not all; method: immunoSEQ multiplex PCR. The sample holds hundreds of thousands of clones; around 87% are singletons and the top ten take roughly 3.5%. Source: peripheral blood, taken in a trial of Ad26.COV2.S vaccine versus placebo. The source of these receptors is a person between 18 and 60 years old who received the Ad26.COV2.S COVID-19 vaccine or a placebo.

The J gene is TRBJ2-5, the V gene TRBV27, with D tentatively TRBD1 (5 bases). CDR3 length: 15 amino acids. The germline gives CDR1 MNHEY, CDR2 SMNVEV (reference sequence). V was pared by 3 bases and J by 1 base, with 12 bases between. CDR3 amino acids: CASSFILGPQETQYF. In nucleotides, the CDR3 is TGTGCCAGCAGTTTCATATTGGGGCCCCAAGAGACCCAGTACTTC.

The rearrangement links TRBV10-3 to TRBJ2-7; no clear D gene. The CDR3 runs 11 residues. The V and J ends lost 0 bases and 5 bases respectively, with 2 bases between them. Germline CDR1 and CDR2: ENHRY and SYGVKD. CDR3 loop: CAISESDEQYF. The CDR3 bases are TGTGCCATCAGTGAGTCCGACGAGCAGTACTTC.

The V and J genes are TRBV3-1 (or the pseudogene TRBV3-2) and TRBJ2-1; no reliable D call. V lost 0 bases and J 0 bases, leaving 15 bases between the germline ends. The CDR3 totals 18 residues. Germline-derived CDR1 and CDR2 are LGHDT and YNNKEL (reference sequence). CDR3 sequence reads: CASSQDTQAGSSYNEQFF. CDR3 sequence (DNA): TGTGCCAGCAGCCAAGATACTCAGGCAGGCAGCTCCTACAATGAGCAGTTCTTC.

V gene TRBV14 combines with J gene TRBJ1-2, with D perhaps matching TRBD1 (6 bases). V dropped 1 base and J dropped 6 bases, with 15 bases sitting between them. From germline, CDR1 is SGHDN and CDR2 FVKESK. The CDR3 sequence is 15 residues long. CDR3 region: CASSQVYREVDGYTF. In nucleotides, the CDR3 is TGTGCCAGCAGCCAAGTGTACAGGGAGGTGGATGGCTACACCTTC.

V gene TRBV9 combines with J gene TRBJ1-6; D call uncertain. The germline gives CDR1 SGDLS, CDR2 YYNGEE. The V and J ends lost 0 bases and 6 bases respectively, with 10 bases between them. This CDR3 comprises 15 residues. CDR3: CASSVGRPPNSPLHF. In nucleotides, the CDR3 is TGTGCCAGCAGCGTAGGACGGCCCCCTAATTCACCCCTCCACTTT.

The rearrangement links TRBV19 to TRBJ1-4; 10 nucleotides align to TRBD1. Germline V CDR1 and CDR2: LNHDA, SQIVND (reference sequence). CDR3 length: 17 residues. V dropped 7 bases and J dropped 5; count of bases not matched to a gene: 13. The CDR3 sequence is CASTLRPPGQGNEKLFF. CDR3 DNA sequence: TGTGCCAGTACTTTGCGGCCTCCGGGACAGGGGAATGAAAAACTGTTTTTT.

This chain links TRBV19 with TRBJ1-6, with D perhaps matching TRBD1 (5 bases). V dropped 3 bases and J dropped 9 bases, with 12 bases sitting between them. Germline V gene sequence: CDR1 LNHDA, CDR2 SQIVND (reference sequence). This CDR3 comprises 14 residues. CDR3 DNA sequence: TGTGCCAGTAGTATCGGGGCAGTAGGTTCACCCCTCCACTTT. Translation gives CASSIGAVGSPLHF.

In DNA form, the CDR3 reads TGTGCCAGCAGTGAGCTGACTAGCGGGGGCACAGATACGCAGTATTTT. This sequence encodes CASSELTSGGTDTQYF. The chain uses TRBV2 and TRBJ2-3, with 11 bases matching TRBD2. Germline V gives CDR1 SNHLY, CDR2 FYNNEI. The CDR3 is 16 residues long. The ends lost 3 bases at V and 1 base at J; junction bases unmatched: 3. Using reference TRBV2 and TRBJ2-3 for the parts outside the CDR3, the full variable domain is EPEVTQTPSHQVTQMGQEVILRCVPISNHLYFYWYRQILGQKVEFLVSFYNNEISEKSEIFDDQFSVERPDGSNFTLKIRSTKLEDSAMYFCASSELTSGGTDTQYFGPGTRLTVL.

The chain employs TRBV5-1 and TRBJ2-7; TRBD1 aligns across 9 bases. V dropped 3 bases and J dropped 5; count of bases not matched to a gene: 6. The CDR3 runs 14 residues. The germline V gene encodes CDR1 SGHRS and CDR2 YFSETQ. CDR3: CASSSRDRADEQYF. The CDR3, as DNA: TGCGCCAGCAGCTCACGGGACAGGGCCGACGAGCAGTACTTC.

This sequence joins TRBV6-4 and TRBJ2-7; 7 positions agree with TRBD1. Germline V CDR1 and CDR2: MRHNA, SNTAGT. J was trimmed by 2 bases and V by 3 bases; bases with no gene match: 7. This CDR3 spans 15 amino acids. In DNA form, the CDR3 reads TGTGCCAGCAGTGAGTCTGCGACAGGGCCCTACGAGCAGTACTTC. This translates into CASSESATGPYEQYF.

This clone has only one observation. This CDR3 reads CASSVVVGTGELFF. As DNA, the CDR3 is TGTGCCAGCAGCGTGGTGGTGGGCACCGGGGAGCTGTTTTTT. The gene calls are TRBV3-1 (or the pseudogene TRBV3-2) and TRBJ2-2; D not resolved. CDR1 LGHDT and CDR2 YNNKEL come from the germline V gene (reference sequence). Trimming stripped 5 bases from V and 4 bases from J, with 11 bases between. This CDR3 spans 14 amino acids.

The CDR3 sequence is CASSMELAGGYNEQFF. The CDR3, as DNA: TGTGCCAGCAGCATGGAACTAGCGGGGGGGTACAATGAGCAGTTCTTC. The rearrangement uses TRBV5-4 and TRBJ2-1; 13 positions agree with TRBD2. The CDR3 covers 16 residues. CDR1 is SGHNT and CDR2 is YYREEE in the germline V gene (reference sequence). V lost 4 bases to trimming and J lost 4 bases; unmatched junction nucleotides: 5.

This clone occurred once. This rearrangement joins TRBV6-5 to TRBJ2-6; D is unclear. The length of the CDR3 is 15 residues. V lost 0 bases, J lost 0 bases, and 3 bases lay in between. Germline V gene data show CDR1 as MNHEY and CDR2 as SVGAGI. This CDR3 reads CASSYSNSGANVLTF. DNA of the CDR3: TGTGCCAGCAGTTACTCGAACTCTGGGGCCAACGTCCTGACTTTC.

This clone has just one count. This chain connects TRBV28 to TRBJ1-2; D is ambiguous. CDR3 size: 12 residues. The germline CDR1 and CDR2 sequences are MDHEN and SYDVKM. Trimming removed 8 bases at V and 3 bases at J, with 10 bases between. This CDR3 reads CASARGYYGYTF. The CDR3, as DNA: TGTGCCAGCGCCCGAGGATACTATGGCTACACCTTC.

Notes on this clone: This same CDR3 is encoded by further DNA sequences in the sample. V gene TRBV6-5 combines with J gene TRBJ2-7, with a possible D match to TRBD2 (6 bases). The CDR3 covers 13 residues. V lost 6 bases to trimming and J lost 3 bases, with 12 bases between them. The germline gives CDR1 MNHEY, CDR2 SVGAGI. This CDR3 reads CASRRDRNYEQYF. The CDR3 nucleotides are TGTGCCAGCAGGCGGGACCGCAACTACGAGCAGTACTTC.